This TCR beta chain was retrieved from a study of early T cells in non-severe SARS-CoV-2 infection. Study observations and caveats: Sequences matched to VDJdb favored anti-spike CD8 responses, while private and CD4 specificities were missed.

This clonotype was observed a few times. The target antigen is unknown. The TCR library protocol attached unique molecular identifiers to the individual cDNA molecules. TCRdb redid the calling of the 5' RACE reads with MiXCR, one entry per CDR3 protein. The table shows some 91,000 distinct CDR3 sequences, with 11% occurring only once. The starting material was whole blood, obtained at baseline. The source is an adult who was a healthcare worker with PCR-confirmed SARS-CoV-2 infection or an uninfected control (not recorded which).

The CDR3 region is CATCKGTDTGNTIYF. In DNA, the CDR3 is TGTGCCACCTGTAAAGGGACGGACACTGGAAACACCATATATTTT. The chain joins TRBV6-5 to TRBJ1-3; D perhaps matches TRBD1 (5 bases). The CDR3 runs to 15 residues. CDR1 and CDR2 (germline): MNHEY, SVGAGI. V was cut by 10 bases and J by 2 bases, with 18 bases left in between.